The sequence of this T cell receptor (beta chain) was determined in a study of control samples from healthy donors and cancer patients (dated by TCRdb to 2018 to 2020). The library relied on the immunoSEQ multiplex PCR assay. TCRdb took this table from immuneACCESS and kept in-frame rearrangements with V and J called. Such tables lack part of the clones; where checked against another copy, unresolved V genes explain under half of the gap, and the rest is unexplained. Recorded for this sample are 100,000 or so clones; about four fifths of them occurred a single time. 13% of the sample is taken by the ten largest. Regarding this clone: Its specific antigen is unknown. Within one base of it there is no much larger clone, and no base qualities were kept.

The germline V gene gives CDR1 as MGHRA and CDR2 as YSYEKL. Germline trimming amounts to 2 bases on V and 2 bases on J, with 6 as the count of junction bases outside the gene matches. The CDR3 contains 16 residues, cysteine and phenylalanine counted. Only the CDR3 DNA is retained, 48 bases long and in frame from the first base. The V gene is TRBV4-1 and the J gene is TRBJ2-1; TRBD1 fits 7 bases in the junction. This receptor was obtained from a woman between 45 and 60 years old in good health. Sequenced: blood. CDR3 sequence: CASSQLDRAPYNEQFF. The DNA is as follows: TGCGCCAGCAGCCAACTTGACAGGGCGCCCTACAATGAGCAGTTCTTC.